These 14 T cell receptor beta chains share one sample of origin, sequenced in a study of blood T cell repertoires in COVID-19. Clones were read by immunoSEQ multiplex PCR, and TCRdb kept only the in-frame ones, dropping some. The repertoire has over 150,000 clones, 60% to 80% of them found once; the top ten carry roughly 25%. Sequencing used peripheral blood. All receptors come from an older woman with acute or convalescent COVID-19.

V and J are TRBV23-1 and TRBJ2-7; 7 bases agree with TRBD2. TRBV23-1 is an open reading frame, and its role is uncertain. The CDR3 contains 14 residues. V shed 6 bases, J shed 2 bases, and the junction held 7 bases outside the gene matches. CDR3 sequence: CASRFPGLTYEQYF. DNA of the CDR3: TGCGCCAGCAGATTTCCGGGACTAACCTACGAGCAGTACTTC.

Comments on this clone: The identical CDR3 is also encoded by other nucleotide sequences in the sample. The genes are TRBV7-2 and TRBJ2-7, with 9 bases matching TRBD2. V lost 5 bases to trimming and J lost 0 bases; unmatched junction nucleotides: 5. The CDR3 length is 15 residues. Germline CDR1 is SGHTA and CDR2 is FQGNSA. CDR3 bases: TGTGCCAGCAGCCCAGGGACTAGCTACTCCTACGAGCAGTACTTC. Protein: CASSPGTSYSYEQYF. The full variable domain, with the rest looked up from reference TRBV7-2 and TRBJ2-7, is GAGVSQSPSNKVTEKGKDVELRCDPISGHTALYWYRQSLGQGLEFLIYFQGNSAPDKSGLPSDRFSAERTGGSVSTLTIQRTQQEDSAVYLCASSPGTSYSYEQYFGPGTRLTVT.

This sequence joins TRBV2 and TRBJ2-1; no firm D call. The CDR3 has 11 residues. The germline CDR1 and CDR2 sequences are SNHLY and FYNNEI. V was cut by 7 bases and J by 7 bases, with 8 bases left in between. CDR3 in DNA: TGTGCCAGCAACGCACAGAATGAGCAGTTCTTC. It specifies CASNAQNEQFF.

The chain uses TRBV9 and TRBJ2-5, with D possibly TRBD1 on 6 matching bases. The CDR3 is 16 amino acids. The germline V gene has CDR1 SGDLS and CDR2 YYNGEE. V was clipped by 10 bases and J by 2 bases, with 24 bases between them. The CDR3 coding sequence is TGTGCCCGCGGCCCGCCTTCGTGGACAGAACAAGAGACCCAGTACTTC. Translated, it gives CARGPPSWTEQETQYF.

J is TRBJ2-3 and V is TRBV9, with D maybe TRBD1 (5 bases). This CDR3 contains 13 residues. With 4 bases removed from V and 6 bases from J, the gap between germline ends came to 12 bases. Germline V lookup: CDR1 SGDLS, CDR2 YYNGEE. CDR3 sequence: CASSQGSWDTQYF. The CDR3 region has the DNA TGTGCCAGCAGCCAGGGTAGTTGGGATACGCAGTATTTT.

The chain links TRBV24-1 to TRBJ2-1; 8 bases are a match to TRBD2. V lost 5 bases and J lost 3; bases outside the gene matches: 5. The CDR3 runs to 15 residues. The germline CDR1 and CDR2 sequences are KGHDR and SFDVKD. CDR3 loop: CATSGFSGNYNEQFF. In DNA form, the CDR3 reads TGTGCCACCAGTGGGTTTAGCGGGAACTACAATGAGCAGTTCTTC.

The chain combines TRBV6-2 or TRBV6-3 with TRBJ1-2; weak D call: TRBD1 (6 bases). V dropped 6 bases and J dropped 4 bases, with 12 bases sitting between them. Germline values: CDR1 MNHEY, CDR2 SVGEGT. CDR3 length equals 13 residues. The CDR3 bases are TGTGCCAGCAGCCGCGGACAGCCCTATGGCTACACCTTC. This translates into CASSRGQPYGYTF.

This clone was seen once. J is TRBJ2-2 and V is TRBV6-2 or TRBV6-3; D not certain. The germline V gene has CDR1 MNHEY and CDR2 SVGEGT. The CDR3 has 14 amino acids. V dropped 2 bases and J dropped 2 bases, with 6 bases sitting between them. The CDR3 here is CASSYDSNTGELFF. The CDR3 nucleotides are TGTGCCAGCAGTTACGACTCAAACACCGGGGAGCTGTTTTTT.

The CDR3 DNA is TGTGCCAGCAGCCAAGAGCTAGTAGATCTGACTAATGAAAAACTGTTTTTT. It encodes CASSQELVDLTNEKLFF. The chain combines TRBV3-1 (or the pseudogene TRBV3-2) with TRBJ1-4, with D uncertain. Germline V gene sequence: CDR1 LGHDT, CDR2 YNNKEL (reference sequence). This CDR3 region has 17 residues. Trimming cost V 0 bases and J 2 bases, with 13 bases left between them.

The chain has TRBV11-2 and TRBJ1-4, with 8 positions matching TRBD1. Germline CDR1 is SGHAT and CDR2 is FQNNGV. Unmatched junction bases numbered 11, after V lost 4 bases and J lost 7 bases. The CDR3 is 16 residues long. In DNA, the CDR3 is TGTGCCAGCAGCTCTTATGCCGGACAGGGAGCTGAAAAACTGTTTTTT. Translated, it gives CASSSYAGQGAEKLFF. The full variable domain, completed using reference TRBV11-2 and TRBJ1-4, is EAGVAQSPRYKIIEKRQSVAFWCNPISGHATLYWYQQILGQGPKLLIQFQNNGVVDDSQLPKDRFSAERLKGVDSTLKIQPAKLEDSAVYLCASSSYAGQGAEKLFFGSGTQLSVL.

This clone was seen more than once but under ten times. The gene calls are TRBV10-1 and TRBJ2-2; TRBD1 matches at 9 bases. With V trimmed by 4 bases and J by 3 bases, 6 bases remained unmatched. The CDR3 length is 16 residues. CDR1 WNHNN and CDR2 SYGVQD come from the germline V gene (reference sequence). The DNA for the CDR3 is TGCGCCAGCAGTGGACACAGGGGGCAGGACACCGGGGAGCTGTTTTTT. Protein product: CASSGHRGQDTGELFF.

The chain uses TRBV25-1 and TRBJ2-4, with D possibly being TRBD2 (6 bases). The CDR3 extends over 13 amino acids. CDR1 is MGHDK, CDR2 SYGVNS, per germline. The V end lost 1 base, the J end lost 8 bases, and 9 bases lay between the germline ends. CDR3 nucleotides: TGTGCCAGCAGTGAATCCGGGGGATACATTCAGTACTTC. Amino acid sequence: CASSESGGYIQYF.

V is TRBV5-1 and J is TRBJ1-1, with unresolved D. The ends were cut back, 0 bases at V and 2 bases at J, with 5 bases in the middle. This CDR3 contains 13 residues. In germline, CDR1 is SGHRS, CDR2 YFSETQ. DNA for the CDR3: TGCGCCAGCAGCTTGGTATTAAACACTGAAGCTTTCTTT. Translated: CASSLVLNTEAFF.

The rearrangement uses TRBV5-4 and TRBJ1-1; D might be TRBD1 (5 bases). The germline V and J ends were trimmed by 7 bases and 5 bases, with 18 bases remaining between them. The CDR3 contains 14 residues. Germline-derived CDR1 and CDR2 are SGHNT and YYREEE (reference sequence). This CDR3 reads CASQFGRGWTEAFF. Here the CDR3 DNA reads TGTGCCAGCCAGTTTGGGAGGGGTTGGACTGAAGCTTTCTTT.